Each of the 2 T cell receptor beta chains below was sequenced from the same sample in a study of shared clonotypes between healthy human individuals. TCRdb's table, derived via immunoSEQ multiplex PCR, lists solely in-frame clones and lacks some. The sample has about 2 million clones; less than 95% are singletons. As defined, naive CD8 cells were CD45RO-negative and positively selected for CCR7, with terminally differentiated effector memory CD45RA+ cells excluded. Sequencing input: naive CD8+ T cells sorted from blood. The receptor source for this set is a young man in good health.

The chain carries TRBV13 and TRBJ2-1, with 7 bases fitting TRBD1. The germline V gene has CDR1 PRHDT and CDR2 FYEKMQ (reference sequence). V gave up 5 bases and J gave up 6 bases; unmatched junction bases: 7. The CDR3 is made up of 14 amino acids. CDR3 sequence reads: CASSGTGVGNEQFF. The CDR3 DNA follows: TGTGCCAGCAGCGGCACAGGGGTGGGCAATGAGCAGTTCTTC.

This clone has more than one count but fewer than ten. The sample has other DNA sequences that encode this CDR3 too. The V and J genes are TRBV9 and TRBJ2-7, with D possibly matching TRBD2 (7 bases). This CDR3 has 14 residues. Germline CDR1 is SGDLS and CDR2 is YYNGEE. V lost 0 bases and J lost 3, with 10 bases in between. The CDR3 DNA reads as TGTGCCAGCAGCGTAGAGGGGGGGAACTACGAGCAGTACTTC. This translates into CASSVEGGNYEQYF.